A selection of T cell receptor beta chains follows, all from one sample in a study of T cell repertoires in cytomegalovirus infection. Each CDR3 protein is one row after TCRdb ran MiXCR on the reads. In the table there are about 740,000 distinct CDR3 sequences, 35% to 45% of which are singletons. Sequenced: PBMCs. The receptors were gathered from a human donor in good health (CMV status not recorded). Some clones in this sample may be carry-over from other donors' samples. CDR3s include the opening cysteine and the closing phenylalanine or tryptophan. A D gene is named only where the DNA matches it firmly. Some rows have no size entry. The others give once, few or many, or a class for an expanded clone.

NA,16,TRBJ2-3,NA,TRBV20-1,TGCAGTGCTAGAGGCCCAACGGTAATAAGCACAGATACGCAGTATTTT,CSARGPTVISTDTQYF
NA,15,TRBJ1-4,TRBD1,TRBV28,TGTGCCAGCAGCCCAATGGGGACAGCGGATGAAAAACTGTTTTTT,CASSPMGTADEKLFF
few,18,TRBJ2-3,TRBD1,TRBV25-1,TGTGCCAGCAGTGGACAGGGTCTCGCGTTCCTCGGCACAGATACGCAGTATTTT,CASSGQGLAFLGTDTQYF
NA,15,TRBJ1-1,NA,TRBV4-1,TGCGCCAGCAGCCAAGTCCCGGGGCGGAACACTGAAGCTTTCTTT,CASSQVPGRNTEAFF
many,12,TRBJ2-3,NA,TRBV19,TGTGCCAGTAGCTGGGTGGATGATACGCAGTATTTT,CASSWVDDTQYF
many,14,TRBJ2-5,NA,TRBV7-2,TGTGCCAGCAGCTTCTCCGGGTACCAAGAGACCCAGTACTTC,CASSFSGYQETQYF
many,20,TRBJ2-7,TRBD2,TRBV7-2,TGTGCCAGCAGCGCTACTTCCGGACTAGCGGGAGGGGGGACTTCCTACGAGCAGTACTTC,CASSATSGLAGGGTSYEQYF
few,14,TRBJ1-1,TRBD1,TRBV28,TGTGCCAGCAGTCCACAGGGGCCTTGGACTGAAGCTTTCTTT,CASSPQGPWTEAFF
NA,16,TRBJ2-7,TRBD1,TRBV6-8,TGTGCCAGCAGTAATCTCGACAGGGGGTTGGCCTACGAGCAGTACTTC,CASSNLDRGLAYEQYF
medium-sized,16,TRBJ1-2,TRBD1,TRBV7-8,TGTGCCAGCAGCTTAGGTCAGAACAGGGGCGCCTATGGCTACACCTTC,CASSLGQNRGAYGYTF
NA,13,TRBJ2-7,NA,TRBV7-2,TGTGCCAGCAGCTTATTTTCTCCGGTGGAGCAGTACTTC,CASSLFSPVEQYF
few,14,TRBJ1-5,NA,TRBV6-6,TGTGCCAGCAGTGCTTTGGTGCACAATCAGCCCCAGCATTTT,CASSALVHNQPQHF
few,18,TRBJ1-2,TRBD1,TRBV4-1,TGCGCCAGCAGCCAAGTAGCCCAGGGGGCTGTATCTTCTGATGGCTACACCTTC,CASSQVAQGAVSSDGYTF
NA,15,TRBJ2-7,TRBD1,TRBV20-1,TGCAGTGCTAGAGATAACAGGGGTACCTTTTACGAGCAGTACTTC,CSARDNRGTFYEQYF
NA,14,TRBJ1-1,NA,TRBV27,TGTGCCAGCAGACTCAGGGGATCTTACACTGAAGCTTTCTTT,CASRLRGSYTEAFF
few,14,TRBJ2-7,NA,TRBV7-8,TGTGCCAGCAGCGTGGCGGGACCCATTGCGATTCAGTACTTC,CASSVAGPIAIQYF
NA,18,TRBJ2-1,TRBD2,TRBV7-3,TGTGCCAGCAGCCCCCACGGGAGGGCGGGGAGCTCCTACAATGAGCAGTTCTTC,CASSPHGRAGSSYNEQFF
NA,15,TRBJ1-1,TRBD1,TRBV27,TGTGCCAGCAGTGGGGTTAACAGGGGGTACACTGAAGCTTTCTTT,CASSGVNRGYTEAFF
many,14,TRBJ1-5,NA,TRBV7-2,TGTGCCAGCAGCTCAGGACATTCCAATCAGCCCCAGCATTTT,CASSSGHSNQPQHF
NA,17,TRBJ2-3,NA,TRBV9,TGTGCCAGCAGCGTAGTCGGTGGCGACAGATACACACATACGCAGTATTTT,CASSVVGGDRYTHTQYF
many,14,TRBJ2-5,NA,TRBV12-3/TRBV12-4,TGTGCCAGCAGCCCCGGAGGTGTAAGGAAGACCCAGTACTTC,CASSPGGVRKTQYF
few,15,TRBJ1-5,NA,TRBV12-3/TRBV12-4,TGTGCCAGCAGTTTGGGGACGGGGCTCGATCAGCCCCAGCATTTT,CASSLGTGLDQPQHF
NA,15,TRBJ1-2,TRBD1,TRBV12-3/TRBV12-4,TGTGCCAGCAGTTTGACAGGGGGCGCATACGGTGGCTACACCTTC,CASSLTGGAYGGYTF
NA,11,TRBJ2-1,NA,TRBV24-1,TGTGCCACCAGTGATCAGCGGGAGCAGTTCTTC,CATSDQREQFF
many,13,TRBJ2-3,TRBD1,TRBV6-1,TGTGCCAGCAGTGAGACAGGGCCAGATACGCAGTATTTT,CASSETGPDTQYF
few,16,TRBJ1-4,NA,TRBV7-9,TGTGCCAGCAGCTATGGAGGACCGACACTGAATGAAAAACTGTTTTTT,CASSYGGPTLNEKLFF
few,14,TRBJ1-1,NA,TRBV12-3/TRBV12-4,TGTGCCAGCATGCGGGGGGGCTTACCCACTGAAGCTTTCTTT,CASMRGGLPTEAFF
NA,13,TRBJ2-1,NA,TRBV6-5,TGTGCCAGCAGTTACTTACCCTACAATGAGCAGTTCTTC,CASSYLPYNEQFF
few,19,TRBJ2-6,NA,TRBV28,TGTGCCAGCAGCTCCCCCGCACAGGTCTCCCCCTCTGGGGCCAACGTCCTGACTTTC,CASSSPAQVSPSGANVLTF
NA,18,TRBJ2-7,NA,TRBV27,TGTGCCAGCAGTTCCGGGGGCCCGACTCTGAGAGGCCCCTACGAGCAGTACTTC,CASSSGGPTLRGPYEQYF
few,12,TRBJ2-7,NA,TRBV12-3/TRBV12-4,TGTGCCAGCAGTCCCAGTGGACACGAGCAGTACTTC,CASSPSGHEQYF
many,16,TRBJ1-5,NA,TRBV19,TGTGCCAGTAGTACCATCAGGATGATCAGCAATCAGCCCCAGCATTTT,CASSTIRMISNQPQHF
NA,16,TRBJ2-5,TRBD1,TRBV20-1,TGCAGTGTTCCAACTCGACGACAGGGGAAGCGAGAGACCCAGTACTTC,CSVPTRRQGKRETQYF
many,13,TRBJ2-7,NA,TRBV7-6,TGTGCCAGCAGCTTAGCGTCGGGGCTCGAGCAGTACTTC,CASSLASGLEQYF
few,17,TRBJ2-4,TRBD2,TRBV5-4,TGTGCCAGCCGTCATCCCGGCCTCCGGGAGGCGGAAAACATTCAGTACTTC,CASRHPGLREAENIQYF
NA,16,TRBJ2-5,NA,TRBV4-1,TGCGCCAGCAGCCAATCATGGACAGGAGGGGGTGAGACCCAGTACTTC,CASSQSWTGGGETQYF
NA,16,TRBJ2-4,TRBD2,TRBV7-2,TGTGCTAGGTGCTTTACTAGCGGGAGGGCCTTGAACATTCAGTACTTC,CARCFTSGRALNIQYF
NA,16,TRBJ2-2,TRBD2,TRBV5-1,TGCGCCAGCAGCTTGGAAGCGGGGGCCGGTCCCGGGGAGCTGTTTTTT,CASSLEAGAGPGELFF
NA,15,TRBJ1-2,NA,TRBV28,TGTGCCAGCAGCAATCCTGGACAAGCCTTCTATGGCTACACCTTC,CASSNPGQAFYGYTF